The 30 T cell receptor beta chains below were found in one sample sequenced in a study of shared clonotypes between healthy human individuals. Generated by immunoSEQ multiplex PCR, the TCRdb table keeps only in-frame clones and is missing some. Here the sample spans millions of clones, roughly 91% being singletons. Naive CD8 cells lacked CD45RO and underwent positive selection for CCR7, leaving out terminally differentiated effector memory CD45RA+ cells. Material for sequencing was naive CD8+ T cells from PBMCs. Receptors were obtained from a man aged 18 to 29 in good health. Some clones in this sample may be carry-over from other donors' samples.

The chain employs TRBV27 and TRBJ2-3; D perhaps matches TRBD1 (6 bases). V was clipped by 7 bases and J by 4 bases, with 18 bases between them. CDR1 and CDR2 from the germline V gene are MNHEY and SMNVEV (reference sequence). The CDR3 runs 15 residues. The CDR3 sequence is CASNGGRAPPDTQYF. The CDR3 DNA reads TGTGCCAGCAATGGGGGCAGGGCCCCCCCAGATACGCAGTATTTT.

The gene calls are TRBV7-9 and TRBJ2-7; 7 bases align to TRBD2. CDR3 length: 14 amino acids. Germline values: CDR1 SEHNR, CDR2 FQNEAQ (reference sequence). Trimming cost V 5 bases and J 6 bases; bases outside gene matches: 10. CDR3 amino acids: CASSQTSVPLEQYF. DNA for the CDR3: TGTGCCAGCAGCCAAACTAGCGTGCCTCTCGAGCAGTACTTC. Together with reference TRBV7-9 and TRBJ2-7, the CDR3 gives the full variable domain: DTGVSQNPRHKITKRGQNVTFRCDPISEHNRLYWYRQTLGQGPEFLTYFQNEAQLEKSRLLSDRFSAERPKGSFSTLEIQRTEQGDSAMYLCASSQTSVPLEQYFGPGTRLTVT.

V is TRBV27 and J is TRBJ2-3, with D unclear. Trimming pared 2 bases from V and 1 base from J, leaving 13 bases between. The germline V gene has CDR1 MNHEY and CDR2 SMNVEV (reference sequence). The CDR3 length is 16 residues. The CDR3 DNA is TGTGCCAGCAGTTTAACCCCAGGCTTGCGCACAGATACGCAGTATTTT. Its protein is CASSLTPGLRTDTQYF.

The chain is built from TRBV27 and TRBJ2-1; 7 bases fit TRBD2. Germline V CDR1 and CDR2: MNHEY, SMNVEV (reference sequence). The CDR3 consists of 14 residues. V shed 3 bases and J 8 bases; nucleotides not matched to a gene: 7. In DNA form, the CDR3 reads TGTGCCAGCAGTTTTGCTAGCGGCAAGGATGAGCAGTTCTTC. As protein: CASSFASGKDEQFF.

The chain links TRBV5-6 to TRBJ2-7, with D perhaps TRBD2 (6 bases). The CDR3 consists of 16 residues. Germline-derived CDR1 and CDR2 are SGHDT and YYEEEE. Trimming took off 0 bases at V and 3 bases at J, with 16 bases between the two ends. CDR3 bases: TGTGCCAGCAGCTTGGCGGCGGAGGGCTTACTCTACGAGCAGTACTTC. Residues: CASSLAAEGLLYEQYF.

J is TRBJ2-7 and V is TRBV2; 7 positions match TRBD2. Per germline, CDR1 SNHLY and CDR2 FYNNEI. The CDR3 is 14 residues long. J gave up 2 bases and V 6 bases, and 7 bases lay outside the gene matches. This CDR3 is CASRWAGDAYEQYF. For the CDR3, the DNA is TGTGCCAGCAGATGGGCGGGGGATGCCTACGAGCAGTACTTC.

The chain is built from TRBV6-1 and TRBJ2-7, with 13 bases that match TRBD2. V lost 4 bases, J lost 5 bases, and 5 bases stayed unmatched. Germline lookup yields CDR1 MNHNS and CDR2 SASEGT. The CDR3 contains 15 residues. DNA of the CDR3: TGTGCCAGCAGTGCGAGAACTAGCGGGAGGGACGAGCAGTACTTC. It yields the protein CASSARTSGRDEQYF.

This sequence joins TRBV2 and TRBJ2-7, with unresolved D. CDR3 length: 13 amino acids. The ends were cut back, 4 bases at V and 2 bases at J, with 9 bases in the middle. Germline CDR1 SNHLY, CDR2 FYNNEI. This chain's CDR3 is CASSGIGPYEQYF. Written as DNA, the CDR3 is TGTGCCAGCAGTGGTATAGGCCCCTACGAGCAGTACTTC.

As to this clone: At one end the junction does not follow the germline gene, possibly because of a read error. The genes are TRBV6-5 and TRBJ2-7; D not resolved. The CDR3 runs to 11 residues. The germline V gene has CDR1 MNHEY and CDR2 SVGAGI. This CDR3 is CASSYQARWDF. The CDR3 nucleotides read TGTGCCAGCAGTTACCAGGCCCGTTGGGACTTC.

Worth noting for this clone: At one end the junction does not follow the germline gene, possibly because of a read error. The V call is TRBV4-1, the J call TRBJ2-3; TRBD2 aligns across 10 bases. Germline values: CDR1 MGHRA, CDR2 YSYEKL. The CDR3 has 21 amino acids. This chain's CDR3 is CASSPVNGGKLAGRSADTQYF. CDR3 sequence (DNA): TGCGCCAGCAGCCCCGTCAATGGAGGTAAACTAGCGGGGAGATCGGCAGATACGCAATATTTT.

V and J are TRBV7-9 and TRBJ2-5; D may correspond to TRBD1 or TRBD2 (5 bases each). The CDR3 sequence is 18 residues long. The ends were cut back, 11 bases at V and 2 bases at J, with 30 bases in the middle. Germline V gene data show CDR1 as SEHNR and CDR2 as FQNEAQ (reference sequence). CDR3 DNA sequence: TGTGCCGGGGAAAGGGACGGGCTAAAGGGGAAGTCACAAGAGACCCAGTACTTC. This codes for CAGERDGLKGKSQETQYF.

This chain connects TRBV7-7 to TRBJ2-1; a weak D match, TRBD2 (6 bases). V was clipped by 5 bases and J by 9 bases, with 17 bases between them. This CDR3 region has 14 residues. Germline V gives CDR1 SSHAT, CDR2 FNYEAQ (reference sequence). CDR3 sequence (DNA): TGTGCCAGCAGCGCCAGCGGAGGGGCCAGTGAGCAGTTCTTC. Amino acids: CASSASGGASEQFF.

This clone was counted a single time. This chain joins TRBV27 and TRBJ1-1, with 7 nucleotides matching TRBD1. Trimming removed 3 bases from V and 4 bases from J; junction bases left unmatched: 5. The germline V gene has CDR1 MNHEY and CDR2 SMNVEV (reference sequence). This CDR3 spans 14 amino acids. The CDR3 reads CASSFRRGGTEAFF. Here the CDR3 DNA reads TGTGCCAGCAGTTTTCGCAGGGGGGGCACTGAAGCTTTCTTT.

The chain employs TRBV7-3 and TRBJ2-7, with a possible D match to TRBD2 (6 bases). Trimming pared 5 bases from V and 6 bases from J, leaving 14 bases between. The CDR3 runs 13 residues. Germline assignment: CDR1 SGHTA and CDR2 FQGTGA. The DNA for the CDR3 is TGTGCCAGCAGCCACGGACCGCGGGGCGAGCAGTACTTC. It specifies CASSHGPRGEQYF.

The chain employs TRBV19 and TRBJ2-7; D is ambiguous. Trimming took 7 bases from V and 0 from J, leaving 16 bases between them. CDR1 is LNHDA, CDR2 SQIVND, per germline (reference sequence). The CDR3 extends over 15 amino acids. The CDR3 sequence is CASTPSSFLSYEQYF. CDR3 nucleotide sequence: TGTGCCAGTACCCCAAGCTCCTTCCTCTCCTACGAGCAGTACTTC.

This clone has more than one count but fewer than ten. The V and J genes are TRBV7-3 and TRBJ1-1; D unresolved. From germline, CDR1 is SGHTA and CDR2 FQGTGA. Trimming cost V 6 bases and J 0 bases, with 20 bases left between them. CDR3 size: 17 residues. The CDR3 DNA follows: TGTGCCAGCAGGGAAACCCATGGAATGCTACTGAACACTGAAGCTTTCTTT. Translation: CASRETHGMLLNTEAFF. Together with reference TRBV7-3 and TRBJ1-1, the CDR3 gives the full variable domain: GAGVSQTPSNKVTEKGKYVELRCDPISGHTALYWYRQSLGQGPEFLIYFQGTGAADDSGLPNDRFFAVRPEGSVSTLKIQRTERGDSAVYLCASRETHGMLLNTEAFFGQGTRLTVV.

The genes are TRBV28 and TRBJ2-5; D possibly matches TRBD1 or TRBD2 (5 bases each). V shed 6 bases and J shed 5 bases, with 19 bases lying between them. CDR1 MDHEN and CDR2 SYDVKM come from the germline V gene. This CDR3 has 15 residues. In DNA form, the CDR3 reads TGTGCCAGCAGCTACGGACACATCGAGGGGGAGACCCAGTACTTC. As protein: CASSYGHIEGETQYF.

The V and J genes are TRBV12-2 and TRBJ1-5; TRBD1, the table's D call, lacks a check against the DNA. TRBV12-2 is given as a pseudogene. The CDR3 has 14 residues. The CDR3 nucleotides are TGTGCAAGTCGTTTATGCAGGGTGAATCAGCCCCAGCATTTT. Amino acid sequence: CASRLCRVNQPQHF.

V and J are TRBV5-5 and TRBJ1-3; D possibly corresponds to TRBD1 (5 bases). The length of the CDR3 is 17 residues. Germline lookup yields CDR1 SGHKS and CDR2 YYEKEE (reference sequence). Trimming cost V 1 base and J 8 bases, with 22 bases left between them. The CDR3 region is CASSLSWGFTSWDTIYF. CDR3 nucleotide sequence: TGTGCCAGCAGCTTGTCATGGGGCTTTACTAGCTGGGACACCATATATTTT.

The V call is TRBV19, the J call TRBJ1-2; D not certain. Germline V gene sequence: CDR1 LNHDA, CDR2 SQIVND (reference sequence). The CDR3 contains 14 residues. Trimming cost V 5 bases and J 8 bases, with 18 bases left between them. This chain's CDR3 is CASSPRWALGGYTF. The CDR3 DNA follows: TGTGCCAGTAGTCCCAGGTGGGCCCTTGGAGGCTACACCTTC.

The V call is TRBV5-5, the J call TRBJ2-7; perhaps TRBD1 as D (5 bases). Looked up from germline, CDR1 is SGHKS and CDR2 is YYEKEE (reference sequence). The CDR3 consists of 14 residues. V was clipped by 0 bases and J by 2 bases, with 9 bases between them. In DNA, the CDR3 is TGTGCCAGCAGCTTGGAGCAGGGAACCTACGAGCAGTACTTC. This translates into CASSLEQGTYEQYF.

The chain combines TRBV19 with TRBJ1-1; D is possibly TRBD1 (6 bases). V shed 8 bases and J shed 5 bases, with 21 bases lying between them. The germline V gene encodes CDR1 LNHDA and CDR2 SQIVND (reference sequence). There are 15 residues in the CDR3. CDR3: CASRQALGGYTEAFF. The CDR3 DNA reads TGTGCCAGTCGACAGGCCCTAGGCGGTTATACTGAAGCTTTCTTT. The whole variable domain, remainder taken from reference TRBV19 and TRBJ1-1, is DGGITQSPKYLFRKEGQNVTLSCEQNLNHDAMYWYRQDPGQGLRLIYYSQIVNDFQKGDIAEGYSVSREKKESFPLTVTSAQKNPTAFYLCASRQALGGYTEAFFGQGTRLTVV.

A note on this clone: The sample contains more than one DNA sequence encoding this CDR3. V is TRBV7-6 and J is TRBJ2-7; D is undetermined. CDR3 length: 12 amino acids. CDR1 is SGHVS, CDR2 FNYEAQ, per germline. The V end was cut by 1 base, the J end by 4 bases, with 5 bases between. CDR3 region: CASSLVGYEQYF. In DNA form, the CDR3 reads TGTGCCAGCAGCTTAGTGGGGTACGAGCAGTACTTC. Full variable domain (missing parts from reference TRBV7-6 and TRBJ2-7): GAGVSQSPRYKVTKRGQDVALRCDPISGHVSLYWYRQALGQGPEFLTYFNYEAQQDKSGLPNDRFSAERPEGSISTLTIQRTEQRDSAMYRCASSLVGYEQYFGPGTRLTVT.

The chain combines TRBV11-2 with TRBJ2-7; no definite D call. There are 15 residues in the CDR3. Germline V lookup: CDR1 SGHAT, CDR2 FQNNGV. V lost 1 base and J 4 bases, leaving 14 bases between the germline ends. The CDR3 bases are TGTGCCAGCAGCTTAGGCTCAGCGCCAGCATACGAGCAGTACTTC. Amino acid sequence: CASSLGSAPAYEQYF. Drawing the rest from reference TRBV11-2 and TRBJ2-7, the complete variable domain is EAGVAQSPRYKIIEKRQSVAFWCNPISGHATLYWYQQILGQGPKLLIQFQNNGVVDDSQLPKDRFSAERLKGVDSTLKIQPAKLEDSAVYLCASSLGSAPAYEQYFGPGTRLTVT.

CDR3 DNA sequence: TGCGCCAGCAGCCCCTGGAGGGACCAGCCGTCCTACAATGAGCAGTTCTTC. Translating it yields CASSPWRDQPSYNEQFF. The chain recombines TRBV5-1 with TRBJ2-1; maybe TRBD2 (6 bases). Trimming removed 4 bases from V and 1 base from J, with 18 bases in between. Germline V CDR1 and CDR2: SGHRS, YFSETQ. CDR3 size: 17 residues.

This CDR3 reads CASSLSGSLGEKLFF. Here the CDR3 DNA reads TGTGCCAGCAGTTTATCAGGCAGCTTGGGTGAAAAACTGTTTTTT. The chain couples TRBV27 to TRBJ1-4; no reliable D call. V was trimmed by 0 bases and J by 7 bases, leaving 12 bases between them. The length of the CDR3 is 15 residues. In germline, CDR1 is MNHEY, CDR2 SMNVEV (reference sequence).

The chain carries TRBV27 and TRBJ2-6; no firm D call. The CDR3 runs to 15 residues. V was shortened by 4 bases and J by 0 bases, with 7 bases between the two germline ends. The germline gives CDR1 MNHEY, CDR2 SMNVEV (reference sequence). The CDR3 bases are TGTGCCAGCAGTTCTTACTTCTCTGGGGCCAACGTCCTGACTTTC. As protein: CASSSYFSGANVLTF.

This chain joins TRBV4-1 and TRBJ2-5; 9 positions match TRBD1. The end of the DNA aligns better with TRBJ2-7, so the J call may be wrong. The V gene's germline CDR1 is MGHRA and CDR2 YSYEKL. The CDR3 runs 17 residues. CDR3 region: CASAQQGAERPSYEQYF. In DNA, the CDR3 is TGCGCCAGCGCCCAACAGGGGGCGGAAAGACCCTCCTACGAGCAGTACTTC.

The chain links TRBV9 to TRBJ1-1; possible D gene TRBD1, 5 bases. Trimming took 3 bases from V and 3 from J, leaving 9 bases between them. Germline CDR1 and CDR2: SGDLS and YYNGEE. This CDR3 spans 13 amino acids. The CDR3 reads CASSAGTYTEAFF. CDR3 in DNA: TGTGCCAGCAGCGCAGGGACGTACACTGAAGCTTTCTTT.

J is TRBJ2-7 and V is TRBV28; D is perhaps TRBD1 (6 bases). There are 17 residues in the CDR3. The germline V gene encodes CDR1 MDHEN and CDR2 SYDVKM. Between the trimmed V and J ends, which lost 5 bases and 5 bases, there was a span of 25 bases. CDR3: CASSGPVGTRGGHEQYF. The CDR3 DNA sequence: TGTGCCAGCAGTGGGCCCGTCGGGACACGCGGCGGCCACGAGCAGTACTTC.